These T cell receptor beta chains were read from a single sample in a study of T cells after posttransplantation cyclophosphamide. Sequenced by immunoSEQ multiplex PCR; TCRdb stores in-frame clones only, minus some. The repertoire yields 6,500 to 9,000 clones, none seen only once; the top ten contain 8.5% to 12%. Sequences were derived from PBMCs, sampled after allogeneic stem cell transplant with posttransplant cyclophosphamide. The receptors shown here come from a female patient in her fifties who received an allogeneic stem cell transplant from a related donor, was CMV-positive, and had no GVHD. Some T cells may have come from the graft donor. Each CDR3 is given with its conserved first and last residue. The D gene is left open where the match is weak. Clone size appears in some rows only: once, few, many, or a class for an expanded clone.

j_gene: TRBJ1-4; d_gene: TRBD1; abundance: many; v_gene: TRBV7-2; CDR3nt: TGTGCCAGCAGCACGATAAAGGACAGGGCCGGGAGTGAAAAACTGTTTTTT; CDR3aa: CASSTIKDRAGSEKLFF
j_gene: TRBJ1-6; d_gene: .; abundance: few; v_gene: TRBV27; CDR3nt: TGTGCCAGCAGACCGGGCGCGGGGGTTTATAATTCACCCCTCCACTTT; CDR3aa: CASRPGAGVYNSPLHF
j_gene: TRBJ2-3; d_gene: .; abundance: many; v_gene: TRBV28; CDR3nt: TGTGCCAGCAGTTTTTGGCTCCCTTGGGATACGCAGTATTTT; CDR3aa: CASSFWLPWDTQYF
j_gene: TRBJ1-4; d_gene: .; abundance: many; v_gene: TRBV6-6; CDR3nt: TGTGCCAGCAGTTACCGGGTGCGGGAGGAAAAACTGTTTTTT; CDR3aa: CASSYRVREEKLFF
j_gene: TRBJ1-4; d_gene: .; abundance: many; v_gene: TRBV4-2; CDR3nt: TGTGCCAGCAGCCAAGTGGGTCAGGGGAGGACTAATGAAAAACTGTTTTTT; CDR3aa: CASSQVGQGRTNEKLFF
j_gene: TRBJ1-5; d_gene: .; abundance: many; v_gene: TRBV6-5; CDR3nt: TGTGCCAGCAGCTCCGGGACGGGACTTGATCAGCCCCAGCATTTT; CDR3aa: CASSSGTGLDQPQHF
j_gene: TRBJ1-1; d_gene: TRBD1; abundance: many; v_gene: TRBV4-1; CDR3nt: TGCGCCAGCAGCGTTACAGGGGGGCAGGGGAACACTGAAGCTTTCTTT; CDR3aa: CASSVTGGQGNTEAFF
j_gene: TRBJ2-1; d_gene: .; abundance: many; v_gene: TRBV19; CDR3nt: TGTGCCAGTAGTGCGGGTCCCTACAATGAGCAGTTCTTC; CDR3aa: CASSAGPYNEQFF
j_gene: TRBJ1-1; d_gene: .; abundance: many; v_gene: TRBV19; CDR3nt: TGTGCCAGTAGTGGCCTCCTCAGCACTGAAGCTTTCTTT; CDR3aa: CASSGLLSTEAFF
j_gene: TRBJ2-1; d_gene: TRBD2; abundance: many; v_gene: TRBV7-8; CDR3nt: TGTGCCAGCAGCTTACTAGCGGGAGGGAAGAATGAGCAGTTCTTC; CDR3aa: CASSLLAGGKNEQFF
j_gene: TRBJ2-7; d_gene: TRBD1; abundance: many; v_gene: TRBV6-2/TRBV6-3; CDR3nt: TGTGCCAGCAGTTGGGACAGTCGGTACGAGCAGTACTTC; CDR3aa: CASSWDSRYEQYF
j_gene: TRBJ2-1; d_gene: TRBD2; abundance: many; v_gene: TRBV24-1; CDR3nt: TGTGCCACCAGTGATTTGAGGTCTAGCGGGAGGGGCAATGAGCAGTTCTTC; CDR3aa: CATSDLRSSGRGNEQFF
j_gene: TRBJ2-3; d_gene: .; abundance: many; v_gene: TRBV7-2; CDR3nt: TGTGCCAGCAGCTCTAGTCAGGGCGCAGATACGCAGTATTTT; CDR3aa: CASSSSQGADTQYF
j_gene: TRBJ2-7; d_gene: .; abundance: many; v_gene: TRBV6-5; CDR3nt: TGTGCCAGCAGTTACCCCGGTAGTTACGAGCAGTACTTC; CDR3aa: CASSYPGSYEQYF
j_gene: TRBJ1-5; d_gene: .; abundance: many; v_gene: TRBV6-5; CDR3nt: TGTGCCAGCAGGGTGAGCAGCAATCAGCCCCAGCATTTT; CDR3aa: CASRVSSNQPQHF
j_gene: TRBJ2-1; d_gene: TRBD2; abundance: many; v_gene: TRBV27; CDR3nt: TGTGCCAGCATGACTAGCGTCCGCAATGAGCAGTTCTTC; CDR3aa: CASMTSVRNEQFF
j_gene: TRBJ1-2; d_gene: TRBD1; abundance: medium-sized; v_gene: TRBV9; CDR3nt: TGTGCCAGCAGCGAACCCAGGGGGTCTGACTATGGCTACACCTTC; CDR3aa: CASSEPRGSDYGYTF
j_gene: TRBJ1-1; d_gene: .; abundance: many; v_gene: TRBV6-5; CDR3nt: TGTGCCAGCAGATCAGCGGGTGGGACTGAAGCTTTCTTT; CDR3aa: CASRSAGGTEAFF
j_gene: TRBJ2-7; d_gene: TRBD2; abundance: many; v_gene: TRBV7-3; CDR3nt: TGTGCCAGCAGCTTAACGGGCGGGGGCGAGCAGTACTTC; CDR3aa: CASSLTGGGEQYF
j_gene: TRBJ1-5; d_gene: .; abundance: many; v_gene: TRBV6-5; CDR3nt: TGTGCCAGCAGGCGGGTGTACGTGAGCAATCAGCCCCAGCATTTT; CDR3aa: CASRRVYVSNQPQHF
j_gene: TRBJ2-3; d_gene: .; abundance: .; v_gene: TRBV6-2/TRBV6-3; CDR3nt: TGTGCCAGCAGTTACTCGAAAACAGGGGGGGGAGATACGCAGTATTTT; CDR3aa: CASSYSKTGGGDTQYF
j_gene: TRBJ1-5; d_gene: TRBD1; abundance: many; v_gene: TRBV19; CDR3nt: TGTGCCAGTAGTGCCCGGACAGGGAGTTTACGATTCAATCAGCCCCAGCATTTT; CDR3aa: CASSARTGSLRFNQPQHF
j_gene: TRBJ2-7; d_gene: .; abundance: many; v_gene: TRBV14; CDR3nt: TGTGCCAGCAGCCAGGGCTTAAAATTCTACGAGCAGTACTTC; CDR3aa: CASSQGLKFYEQYF
j_gene: TRBJ1-1; d_gene: TRBD1; abundance: many; v_gene: TRBV9; CDR3nt: TGTGCCAGCAGCCCCCAAGGGGAACAGGGGAGCACTGAAGCTTTCTTT; CDR3aa: CASSPQGEQGSTEAFF
j_gene: TRBJ2-2; d_gene: TRBD2; abundance: many; v_gene: TRBV2; CDR3nt: TGTGCCAGCAGCTGGACTAGCGGGAGGGTCGTAAACACCGGGGAGCTGTTTTTT; CDR3aa: CASSWTSGRVVNTGELFF
j_gene: TRBJ2-7; d_gene: TRBD1; abundance: many; v_gene: TRBV6-6; CDR3nt: TGTGCCAGCAGAGACCGGACAGGGGGCTCCTACGAGCAGTACTTC; CDR3aa: CASRDRTGGSYEQYF
j_gene: TRBJ2-7; d_gene: TRBD1; abundance: many; v_gene: TRBV7-3; CDR3nt: TGTGCCAGCTCCGGGACAGGGGGCGGCGAGCAGTACTTC; CDR3aa: CASSGTGGGEQYF
j_gene: TRBJ2-2; d_gene: TRBD2; abundance: many; v_gene: TRBV7-9; CDR3nt: TGTGCCTCTCAGCGGGAGAGCACCGGGGAGCTGTTTTTT; CDR3aa: CASQRESTGELFF
j_gene: TRBJ2-3; d_gene: .; abundance: many; v_gene: TRBV6-5; CDR3nt: TGTGCCAGCAGTTATGGGCAGGCATTCGCAGATACGCAGTATTTT; CDR3aa: CASSYGQAFADTQYF
j_gene: TRBJ2-2; d_gene: .; abundance: many; v_gene: TRBV10-3; CDR3nt: TGTGCCATCAGTGAGTCCTCTTTGGTGACAGGGAACACCGGGGAGCTGTTTTTT; CDR3aa: CAISESSLVTGNTGELFF
j_gene: TRBJ1-5; d_gene: .; abundance: many; v_gene: TRBV6-6; CDR3nt: TGTGCCAGCAGATCCGGACAGTCCGTTAGCAATCAGCCCCAGCATTTT; CDR3aa: CASRSGQSVSNQPQHF
j_gene: TRBJ2-1; d_gene: TRBD2; abundance: many; v_gene: TRBV18; CDR3nt: TGTGCCAGCTCGGCAGCGGGAGTTGAAAGGGAATACAATGAGCAGTTCTTC; CDR3aa: CASSAAGVEREYNEQFF
j_gene: TRBJ2-1; d_gene: TRBD2; abundance: many; v_gene: TRBV12-3/TRBV12-4; CDR3nt: TGTGCCAGCACCGGACTAGCGGGAGTGGGCAATGAGCAGTTCTTC; CDR3aa: CASTGLAGVGNEQFF
j_gene: TRBJ2-3; d_gene: .; abundance: many; v_gene: TRBV10-3; CDR3nt: TGTGCCATCCCAGGACAGAGAAGGAGCACAGATACGCAGTATTTT; CDR3aa: CAIPGQRRSTDTQYF
j_gene: TRBJ2-2; d_gene: .; abundance: many; v_gene: TRBV27; CDR3nt: TGTGCCAGCAGCTCGGACTCGAATATTTGGACCGGGGAGCTGTTTTTT; CDR3aa: CASSSDSNIWTGELFF
j_gene: TRBJ2-1; d_gene: .; abundance: many; v_gene: TRBV27; CDR3nt: TGTGCCAGCAGTCATTTGAGGGCCAGCTCCTACAATGAGCAGTTCTTC; CDR3aa: CASSHLRASSYNEQFF
j_gene: TRBJ2-3; d_gene: .; abundance: .; v_gene: TRBV30; CDR3nt: TGTGCCTGGAGTTACCACAGGGCGGGAGTCCCAGATACGCAGTATTTT; CDR3aa: CAWSYHRAGVPDTQYF
j_gene: TRBJ1-3; d_gene: .; abundance: many; v_gene: TRBV7-9; CDR3nt: TGTGCCAGCAGCTTAGCGCGGGTACCCTCTGGAAACACCATATATTTT; CDR3aa: CASSLARVPSGNTIYF
j_gene: TRBJ1-5; d_gene: .; abundance: many; v_gene: TRBV18; CDR3nt: TGTGCCAGCTCACCAAACAGGGACCAGCCCCAGCATTTT; CDR3aa: CASSPNRDQPQHF
j_gene: TRBJ2-5; d_gene: .; abundance: many; v_gene: TRBV9; CDR3nt: TGTGCCAGCAGCGTAGGCGGACAGCAAGAGACCCAGTACTTC; CDR3aa: CASSVGGQQETQYF
j_gene: TRBJ2-7; d_gene: TRBD2; abundance: many; v_gene: TRBV9; CDR3nt: TGTGCCAGCAGCCCAGCGGGGGGTTCCTACGAGCAGTACTTC; CDR3aa: CASSPAGGSYEQYF
j_gene: TRBJ2-1; d_gene: .; abundance: medium-sized; v_gene: TRBV19; CDR3nt: TGTGCCAGTAGACCTTATGGGGGGACGCCGGAGCAGTTCTTC; CDR3aa: CASRPYGGTPEQFF
j_gene: TRBJ2-1; d_gene: .; abundance: many; v_gene: TRBV5-6; CDR3nt: TGTGCCAGCAGCCCAAGGAGTAGGGCACGTGGGCAGTTCTTC; CDR3aa: CASSPRSRARGQFF
j_gene: TRBJ2-7; d_gene: TRBD2; abundance: many; v_gene: TRBV6-2/TRBV6-3; CDR3nt: TGTGCCAGCGCTAAGCGGGAGGGTGTCTACGAGCAGTACTTC; CDR3aa: CASAKREGVYEQYF
j_gene: TRBJ2-7; d_gene: TRBD1; abundance: many; v_gene: TRBV6-6; CDR3nt: TGTGCCAGCAGTTACTTACAGGGGACCTACGAGCAGTACTTC; CDR3aa: CASSYLQGTYEQYF
j_gene: TRBJ2-7; d_gene: .; abundance: many; v_gene: TRBV10-3; CDR3nt: TGTGCCATCAGTGAGCATGGAGGGGACTCCTACGAGCAGTACTTC; CDR3aa: CAISEHGGDSYEQYF
j_gene: TRBJ2-1; d_gene: .; abundance: many; v_gene: TRBV19; CDR3nt: TGTGCCAGTAGTGCTAGGCTCAATGAGCAGTTCTTC; CDR3aa: CASSARLNEQFF
j_gene: TRBJ2-5; d_gene: .; abundance: many; v_gene: TRBV5-1; CDR3nt: TGCGCCAGCAGCTGGGGGGTTTCGGAGACCCAGTACTTC; CDR3aa: CASSWGVSETQYF
j_gene: TRBJ2-7; d_gene: .; abundance: many; v_gene: TRBV6-5; CDR3nt: TGTGCCAGCAGTTACTCGAAAAGAAGCCTCGCCTACGAGCAGTACTTC; CDR3aa: CASSYSKRSLAYEQYF